A single sample is the source of the 11 T cell receptor beta chains below, sequenced in a study of blood T cell repertoires in COVID-19. Assay used: immunoSEQ multiplex PCR; TCRdb lists only in-frame clones, some missing. The sample has roughly 260,000 clones; more than 80% are singletons. The sequencing input was peripheral blood. The receptors derive from a woman in her 40s with acute or convalescent COVID-19.

This chain joins TRBV19 and TRBJ1-5, with TRBD1 matching over 7 bases. Germline lookup yields CDR1 LNHDA and CDR2 SQIVND (reference sequence). The ends lost 6 bases at V and 2 bases at J; junction bases unmatched: 7. The CDR3 consists of 15 residues. CDR3 in DNA: TGTGCCAGTAGCCTGGGACAGACTGGCAATCAGCCCCAGCATTTT. Protein product: CASSLGQTGNQPQHF.

V usage is TRBV5-1 and J usage is TRBJ2-2, with 7 bases that match TRBD1. The CDR3 runs 15 residues. The germline V gene encodes CDR1 SGHRS and CDR2 YFSETQ. Trimming cost V 0 bases and J 1 base; bases outside gene matches: 0. The CDR3 bases are TGCGCCAGCAGCTTGGGGACAGGGAACACCGGGGAGCTGTTTTTT. This codes for CASSLGTGNTGELFF.

This clone was seen a handful of times. V gene TRBV27 combines with J gene TRBJ2-3, with a possible D match to TRBD1 (6 bases). The length of the CDR3 is 17 residues. Germline V gives CDR1 MNHEY, CDR2 SMNVEV (reference sequence). V was trimmed by 5 bases and J by 4 bases, leaving 22 bases between them. CDR3 sequence: CASSLSTGSGSADTQYF. The DNA for the CDR3 is TGTGCCAGCAGTCTCTCCACAGGGTCGGGATCGGCAGATACGCAGTATTTT.

The chain joins TRBV19 to TRBJ1-5; D possibly corresponds to TRBD1 (5 bases). Trimming stripped 2 bases from V and 3 bases from J, with 8 bases between. There are 14 residues in the CDR3. Germline values: CDR1 LNHDA, CDR2 SQIVND (reference sequence). The CDR3 here is CASSIRQNNQPQHF. Written as DNA, the CDR3 is TGTGCCAGTAGTATAAGACAGAACAATCAGCCCCAGCATTTT.

This chain uses TRBV27 with TRBJ1-4; 8 nucleotides agree with TRBD1. V trimming: 6 bases; J trimming: 1 base; junction bases outside the gene matches: 7. The CDR3 extends over 16 amino acids. Per the germline V gene, CDR1 is MNHEY and CDR2 is SMNVEV (reference sequence). CDR3 sequence: CASSRDRGETNEKLFF. The CDR3 DNA sequence: TGTGCCAGCAGCCGAGACAGGGGAGAAACTAATGAAAAACTGTTTTTT.

CDR3 bases: TGTGCCAGCAGCTTAACAGACAGAGTCTATGGCTACACCTTC. Translation: CASSLTDRVYGYTF. V is TRBV7-3 and J is TRBJ1-2, with a tentative D call TRBD1 (5 bases). Germline V CDR1 and CDR2: SGHTA, FQGTGA. The CDR3 runs to 14 residues. V was shortened by 0 bases and J by 4 bases, with 9 bases between the two germline ends.

V is TRBV5-1 and J is TRBJ2-5; 8 nucleotides match TRBD2. Trimming cost V 7 bases and J 1 base; bases outside gene matches: 9. This CDR3 spans 15 amino acids. Germline CDR1 is SGHRS and CDR2 is YFSETQ. This CDR3 is CASGGRGGPQETQYF. The DNA for the CDR3 is TGCGCCAGCGGAGGCCGGGGGGGCCCCCAAGAGACCCAGTACTTC. Using reference TRBV5-1 and TRBJ2-5 for the parts outside the CDR3, the full variable domain is KAGVTQTPRYLIKTRGQQVTLSCSPISGHRSVSWYQQTPGQGLQFLFEYFSETQRNKGNFPGRFSGRQFSNSRSEMNVSTLELGDSALYLCASGGRGGPQETQYFGPGTRLLVL.

This clone turned up a few times. Here the CDR3 reads CASKEGPNSPLHF. CDR3 bases: TGTGCCAGTAAGGAGGGTCCCAATTCACCCCTCCACTTT. The chain carries TRBV19 and TRBJ1-6; D uncertain. The germline V and J ends were trimmed by 7 bases and 7 bases, with 11 bases remaining between them. This CDR3 contains 13 residues. Looked up from germline, CDR1 is LNHDA and CDR2 is SQIVND (reference sequence).

The chain couples TRBV28 to TRBJ2-7, with no clear D. V was trimmed by 6 bases and J by 3 bases, leaving 6 bases between them. The CDR3 spans 11 residues. Germline CDR1 MDHEN, CDR2 SYDVKM. CDR3 DNA: TGTGCCAGCAGCAACTACTACGAGCAGTACGTC. Protein product: CASSNYYEQYV.

This clone showed up just once. The V gene is TRBV7-2, the J gene TRBJ2-5; D perhaps matches TRBD1 (5 bases). The CDR3 consists of 15 residues. The germline CDR1 and CDR2 sequences are SGHTA and FQGNSA. Deletions cut 3 bases from V and 5 bases from J, with 16 bases between. The CDR3 nucleotides are TGTGCCAGCAGCTTCCCAGGGCTTGGGCGGGAGACCCAGTACTTC. Its protein product is CASSFPGLGRETQYF.

This sequence joins TRBV5-1 and TRBJ2-2; 10 bases are shared with TRBD2. With 0 bases clipped from V and 6 bases from J, the junction kept 5 bases outside the gene matches. CDR3 length: 16 amino acids. Germline CDR1 is SGHRS and CDR2 is YFSETQ. CDR3 amino acids: CASSLEPAGGPGELFF. The CDR3 nucleotides read TGCGCCAGCAGCTTGGAGCCAGCGGGGGGGCCCGGGGAGCTGTTTTTT. Looking up the rest from reference TRBV5-1 and TRBJ2-2 gives the full variable domain: KAGVTQTPRYLIKTRGQQVTLSCSPISGHRSVSWYQQTPGQGLQFLFEYFSETQRNKGNFPGRFSGRQFSNSRSEMNVSTLELGDSALYLCASSLEPAGGPGELFFGEGSRLTVL.